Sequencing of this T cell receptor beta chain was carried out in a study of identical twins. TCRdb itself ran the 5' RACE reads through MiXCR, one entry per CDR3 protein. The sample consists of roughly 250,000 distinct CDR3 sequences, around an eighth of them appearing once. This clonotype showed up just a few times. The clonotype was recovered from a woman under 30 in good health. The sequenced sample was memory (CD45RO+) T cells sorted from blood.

CDR3 in amino acids: CASSQVAGGGNEQFF. DNA of the CDR3: TGTGCCAGCAGCCAAGTAGCGGGAGGGGGCAATGAGCAGTTCTTC. J is TRBJ2-1 and V is TRBV3-1, with 11 bases that match TRBD2. Per germline, CDR1 LGHDT and CDR2 YNNKEL (reference sequence). V gave up 1 base and J gave up 6 bases; unmatched junction bases: 2. This CDR3 has 15 residues.